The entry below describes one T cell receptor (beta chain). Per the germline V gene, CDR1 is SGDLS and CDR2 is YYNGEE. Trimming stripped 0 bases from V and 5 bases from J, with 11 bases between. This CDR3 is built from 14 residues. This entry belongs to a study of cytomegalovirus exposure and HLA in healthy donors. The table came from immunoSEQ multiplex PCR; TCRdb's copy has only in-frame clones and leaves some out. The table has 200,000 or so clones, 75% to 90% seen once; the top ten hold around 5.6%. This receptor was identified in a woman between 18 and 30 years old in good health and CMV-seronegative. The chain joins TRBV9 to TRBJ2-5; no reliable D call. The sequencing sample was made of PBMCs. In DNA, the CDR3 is TGTGCCAGCAGCGTAGGGGTGGTCGGCGAGACCCAGTACTTC. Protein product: CASSVGVVGETQYF.